The 13 T cell receptor beta chains below come from one sample, sequenced in a study of early T cells in non-severe SARS-CoV-2 infection. One entry per CDR3 protein results from TCRdb running MiXCR on the 5' RACE reads. This table has fewer than 65,000 distinct CDR3 sequences, around 8.5% appearing once. Source material: whole blood. The receptors stem from an adult who was a healthcare worker with PCR-confirmed SARS-CoV-2 infection or an uninfected control (not recorded which).

This sequence joins TRBV20-1 and TRBJ1-5; 7 bases align to TRBD1. Germline V gene data show CDR1 as DFQATT and CDR2 as SNEGSKA (reference sequence). With V trimmed by 4 bases and J by 2 bases, 2 bases remained unmatched. CDR3 length: 13 residues. The CDR3 here is CSAKGTGNQPQHF. The CDR3, as DNA: TGCAGTGCTAAGGGGACAGGCAATCAGCCCCAGCATTTT.

The chain employs TRBV20-1 and TRBJ2-7; 7 bases match TRBD2. The CDR3 covers 15 residues. The germline gives CDR1 DFQATT, CDR2 SNEGSKA (reference sequence). The V segment lost 6 bases and the J segment 7 bases; nucleotides outside the gene matches: 18. CDR3: CSAHSSGEALREQYF. CDR3 DNA: TGCAGTGCCCATTCGAGCGGGGAAGCCCTACGGGAGCAGTACTTC.

This clonotype was detected many times. The chain joins TRBV3-1 to TRBJ2-4, with TRBD2 as a possible D gene (6 bases). Per germline, CDR1 LGHDT and CDR2 YNNKEL (reference sequence). Trimming removed 3 bases at V and 7 bases at J, with 16 bases between. The CDR3 is made up of 15 amino acids. The CDR3 loop is CASSQGPLGGNIQYF. DNA for the CDR3: TGTGCCAGCAGCCAGGGCCCCCTCGGGGGTAACATTCAGTACTTC.

This clonotype showed up just a few times. This chain's CDR3 is CASSQGPYHTEAFF. For the CDR3, the DNA is TGCGCCAGCAGCCAAGGCCCGTATCACACTGAAGCTTTCTTT. This chain joins TRBV4-1 and TRBJ1-1, with D hard to call. Germline lookup yields CDR1 MGHRA and CDR2 YSYEKL. Trimming pared 1 base from V and 3 bases from J, leaving 9 bases between. The CDR3 covers 14 residues.

The rearrangement links TRBV7-9 to TRBJ2-1, with 9 positions matching TRBD2. V gave up 2 bases and J gave up 4 bases; unmatched junction bases: 3. CDR1 and CDR2 (germline): SEHNR, FQNEAQ (reference sequence). The CDR3 covers 15 residues. CDR3 in DNA: TGTGCCAGCAGCTTAAGCGGGGGGATTTACAATGAGCAGTTCTTC. Its translation: CASSLSGGIYNEQFF.

This clonotype was recorded a few times. J is TRBJ1-2 and V is TRBV5-1; 9 bases line up with TRBD1. Unmatched junction bases numbered 5, after V lost 2 bases and J lost 6 bases. CDR1 is SGHRS, CDR2 YFSETQ, per germline. This CDR3 is built from 14 residues. CDR3 DNA sequence: TGCGCCAGCAGCTTCAGGGACAGGGAAAATGGCTACACCTTC. Protein: CASSFRDRENGYTF.

There are many counts of this clonotype. The chain carries TRBV10-1 and TRBJ2-7; perhaps TRBD1 as D (6 bases). The germline CDR1 and CDR2 sequences are WNHNN and SYGVQD (reference sequence). The CDR3 is 12 residues long. Trimming took off 8 bases at V and 1 base at J, with 9 bases between the two ends. CDR3 residues: CASGTSSYEQYF. CDR3 sequence (DNA): TGCGCCAGCGGGACATCATCCTACGAGCAGTACTTC.

This clonotype was seen many times. The V and J genes are TRBV14 and TRBJ2-7; TRBD1 might be the D (5 bases). The V and J ends lost 1 base and 2 bases respectively, with 18 bases between them. Germline values: CDR1 SGHDN, CDR2 FVKESK. The CDR3 length is 17 residues. Here the CDR3 reads CASSQGHGRAIAYEQYF. CDR3 in DNA: TGTGCCAGCAGCCAAGGGCACGGCAGGGCCATTGCCTACGAGCAGTACTTC.

The V and J genes are TRBV12-3 or TRBV12-4 and TRBJ1-1, with D maybe TRBD1 (6 bases). V was trimmed by 4 bases and J by 1 base, leaving 13 bases between them. The CDR3 contains 15 residues. The CDR3 bases are TGTGCCAGCAGTTCCAGGGGATCGTGGAACACTGAAGCTTTCTTT. Its protein product is CASSSRGSWNTEAFF.

The chain has TRBV5-6 and TRBJ2-2; D not resolved. V shed 2 bases and J shed 6 bases, with 5 bases lying between them. Germline V gene sequence: CDR1 SGHDT, CDR2 YYEEEE. This CDR3 region has 12 residues. The CDR3 DNA reads as TGTGCCAGCAGCTTTGGGGCCGGGGAGCTGTTTTTT. As protein: CASSFGAGELFF. Filled out from reference TRBV5-6 and TRBJ2-2, the complete variable domain reads DAGVTQSPTHLIKTRGQQVTLRCSPKSGHDTVSWYQQALGQGPQFIFQYYEEEERQRGNFPDRFSGHQFPNYSSELNVNALLLGDSALYLCASSFGAGELFFGEGSRLTVL.

Ten or more counts support this clonotype. The chain is built from TRBV7-9 and TRBJ2-2, with D maybe TRBD2 (6 bases). This CDR3 comprises 17 residues. The V and J ends lost 0 bases and 4 bases respectively, with 15 bases between them. Per the germline V gene, CDR1 is SEHNR and CDR2 is FQNEAQ (reference sequence). CDR3 sequence: CASSLALASVVTGELFF. The CDR3 DNA follows: TGTGCCAGCAGCTTAGCCCTGGCTAGCGTTGTCACCGGGGAGCTGTTTTTT.

This clonotype turned up a few times. The chain uses TRBV7-2 and TRBJ2-3; D is possibly TRBD2 (6 bases). Germline values: CDR1 SGHTA, CDR2 FQGNSA. The CDR3 has 14 residues. Deletions cut 5 bases from V and 6 bases from J, with 15 bases between. The CDR3 region has the DNA TGTGCCAGCAGCCCGCAGACTAGTTCCGATACGCAGTATTTT. As protein: CASSPQTSSDTQYF.

A few counts support this clonotype. V is TRBV30 and J is TRBJ2-1, with 9 positions matching TRBD1. The CDR3 has 12 residues. With 2 bases clipped from V and 8 bases from J, the junction kept 1 base outside the gene matches. Per the germline V gene, CDR1 is GTSNPN and CDR2 is SVGIG (reference sequence). This CDR3 is CAWSNRGHEQFF. CDR3 nucleotides: TGTGCCTGGAGTAACAGGGGGCATGAGCAGTTCTTC.